Presented here are 15 T cell receptor beta chains from one specimen sequenced in a study of blood T cell repertoires in COVID-19. Some clones are missing from TCRdb's copy, which holds only in-frame ones; the method was immunoSEQ multiplex PCR. The table records about 34,000 clones, 75% to 85% of them present only once. Sample: peripheral blood. The receptors here all came from an older woman with acute or convalescent COVID-19.

This chain links TRBV6-5 with TRBJ2-2; D ambiguous. From germline, CDR1 is MNHEY and CDR2 SVGAGI. The CDR3 length is 13 residues. Trimming stripped 6 bases from V and 4 bases from J, with 9 bases between. The CDR3: CASSRGFTGELFF. CDR3 DNA sequence: TGTGCCAGCAGCCGAGGTTTCACCGGGGAGCTGTTTTTT.

V gene TRBV28 combines with J gene TRBJ1-4; D possibly corresponds to TRBD1 (5 bases). The length of the CDR3 is 15 residues. The germline CDR1 and CDR2 sequences are MDHEN and SYDVKM. V was shortened by 3 bases and J by 3 bases, with 11 bases between the two germline ends. This chain's CDR3 is CASSFGASSNEKLFF. CDR3 coding DNA: TGTGCCAGCAGTTTTGGGGCGTCCTCTAATGAAAAACTGTTTTTT.

This clone has only a few counts. V gene TRBV10-2 combines with J gene TRBJ2-3, with D tentatively TRBD2 (7 bases). Germline CDR1 is WSHSY and CDR2 is SAAADI. The CDR3 length is 16 residues. V lost 0 bases, J lost 5 bases, and 15 bases lay in between. CDR3 protein: CASSESGGRLGDTQYF. Here the CDR3 DNA reads TGCGCCAGCAGTGAGTCGGGGGGGCGTCTGGGAGATACGCAGTATTTT.

The genes are TRBV7-2 and TRBJ2-6, with TRBD2 identical over 8 bases. This CDR3 is 18 amino acids long. Germline CDR1 SGHTA, CDR2 FQGNSA. Trimming cost V 0 bases and J 6 bases; bases outside gene matches: 10. The CDR3 nucleotides are TGTGCCAGCAGCTTAGCGCGGGGGGCCGTCCCGATGGCCAACGTCCTGACTTTC. It specifies CASSLARGAVPMANVLTF.

The gene calls are TRBV7-2 and TRBJ1-3, with TRBD1 matching over 10 bases. Germline assignment: CDR1 SGHTA and CDR2 FQGNSA. The CDR3 totals 17 residues. V was clipped by 3 bases and J by 2 bases; unmatched bases: 7. The CDR3 reads CASSLQPGTGAGNTIYF. The CDR3 DNA reads as TGTGCCAGCAGCTTGCAACCCGGGACAGGGGCTGGAAACACCATATATTTT.

This chain connects TRBV10-3 to TRBJ2-7, with TRBD2 as a possible D gene (6 bases). This CDR3 has 15 residues. Germline CDR1 is ENHRY and CDR2 is SYGVKD. V was clipped by 0 bases and J by 4 bases, with 13 bases between them. The CDR3 loop reads CAISESNGSKYEQYF. DNA of the CDR3: TGTGCCATCAGTGAGTCGAACGGGAGTAAGTACGAGCAGTACTTC.

This chain joins TRBV18 and TRBJ2-6; D possibly corresponds to TRBD2 (5 bases). Germline V gives CDR1 KGHSH, CDR2 LQKENI. V dropped 3 bases and J dropped 1 base, with 16 bases sitting between them. The CDR3 runs to 18 residues. This CDR3 reads CASSPPSGGFSGANVLTF. The CDR3 nucleotides read TGTGCCAGCTCACCTCCGAGTGGCGGGTTTTCTGGGGCCAACGTCCTGACTTTC.

The chain couples TRBV15 to TRBJ2-7, with D maybe TRBD1 (8 bases). The CDR3 is 15 amino acids. The germline gives CDR1 LNHNV, CDR2 YYDKDF (reference sequence). V lost 0 bases, J lost 7 bases, and 16 bases lay in between. The CDR3 sequence is CATSRDFNRGGEQYF. CDR3 nucleotides: TGTGCCACCAGCAGAGATTTCAACAGGGGGGGTGAGCAGTACTTC.

V usage is TRBV6-2 or TRBV6-3 and J usage is TRBJ2-2, with 10 positions matching TRBD2. This CDR3 has 15 amino acids. Looked up from germline, CDR1 is MNHEY and CDR2 is SVGEGT. V lost 2 bases, J lost 6 bases, and 3 bases stayed unmatched. CDR3 sequence reads: CASSYASGRAGELFF. The CDR3 region has the DNA TGTGCCAGCAGTTACGCGAGCGGGAGGGCCGGGGAGCTGTTTTTT.

J is TRBJ2-7 and V is TRBV27; D not resolved. CDR1 is MNHEY and CDR2 is SMNVEV in the germline V gene (reference sequence). Trimming pared 0 bases from V and 2 bases from J, leaving 14 bases between. The CDR3 runs to 16 residues. The CDR3 sequence is CASSLSSGDSAYEQYF. The CDR3 DNA follows: TGTGCCAGCAGTTTATCCTCCGGCGACTCTGCCTACGAGCAGTACTTC.

This chain uses TRBV5-1 with TRBJ2-1; D might be TRBD2 (6 bases). This CDR3 is 18 amino acids long. Trimming pared 1 base from V and 1 base from J, leaving 18 bases between. Per the germline V gene, CDR1 is SGHRS and CDR2 is YFSETQ. CDR3 sequence: CASSLFGLRDWSYNEQFF. CDR3 bases: TGCGCCAGCAGCTTGTTCGGGTTGCGGGATTGGTCCTACAATGAGCAGTTCTTC.

The chain couples TRBV6-5 to TRBJ1-1, with TRBD1 matching 10 bases. The germline V gene encodes CDR1 MNHEY and CDR2 SVGAGI. The CDR3 extends over 15 amino acids. The V segment lost 4 bases and the J segment 2 bases; nucleotides outside the gene matches: 4. The CDR3 DNA sequence: TGTGCCAGCAGTTTATCGACAGGGGGCAACACTGAAGCTTTCTTT. Translation gives CASSLSTGGNTEAFF.

The chain employs TRBV7-9 and TRBJ1-2, with TRBD1 identical over 7 bases. The trim removed 5 bases at V and 6 bases at J, leaving 9 bases unmatched. Germline V gene lookup returns CDR1 SEHNR and CDR2 FQNEAQ (reference sequence). The CDR3 contains 14 residues. CDR3 in DNA: TGTGCCAGCAGCCTAGGACAGGATCGGGATGGCTACACCTTC. Amino acids: CASSLGQDRDGYTF. Variable domain in full (rest from reference TRBV7-9 and TRBJ1-2): DTGVSQNPRHKITKRGQNVTFRCDPISEHNRLYWYRQTLGQGPEFLTYFQNEAQLEKSRLLSDRFSAERPKGSFSTLEIQRTEQGDSAMYLCASSLGQDRDGYTFGSGTRLTVV.

The chain has TRBV3-1 (or the pseudogene TRBV3-2) and TRBJ1-2; TRBD1 might be the D (5 bases). Between the trimmed V and J ends, which lost 1 base and 7 bases, there was a span of 13 bases. CDR3 length equals 14 residues. Looked up from germline, CDR1 is LGHDT and CDR2 is YNNKEL (reference sequence). The CDR3 sequence is CASSQVFPTVGYTF. As DNA, the CDR3 is TGTGCCAGCAGCCAAGTTTTTCCGACAGTTGGCTACACCTTC.

The chain carries TRBV19 and TRBJ2-6; TRBD1 might be the D (5 bases). V shed 5 bases and J shed 0 bases, with 14 bases lying between them. The CDR3 spans 17 residues. Germline-derived CDR1 and CDR2 are LNHDA and SQIVND (reference sequence). CDR3 in amino acids: CASSGRVTGSGANVLTF. Written as DNA, the CDR3 is TGTGCCAGTAGTGGCAGGGTTACGGGCTCTGGGGCCAACGTCCTGACTTTC.